This is a list of T cell receptor beta chains from one sample in a study of blood T cell repertoires in COVID-19. Sequencing was performed with immunoSEQ multiplex PCR; in TCRdb, only in-frame clones are kept and a portion is missing. The table lists fewer than 120,000 clones, around nine tenths of them singletons. Sequenced sample: peripheral blood. Receptors originate from a human donor in a cohort sampled during active COVID-19. Each CDR3 is given with its conserved first and last residue. The D gene is left open where the match is weak. For some rows the clone size is stated as once, few or many, or as a class when expanded; others skip it.

TRBD1 | TRBJ2-1 | TRBV11-2 | - | TGTGCCAGCAGCCCGGGACAGGGGGAATACAATGAGCAGTTCTTC | CASSPGQGEYNEQFF
TRBD1 | TRBJ1-2 | TRBV4-2 | - | TGTGCCAGCAGCCAAGATGCGTCGGCAGGGGGCATCTATGGCTACACCTTC | CASSQDASAGGIYGYTF
- | TRBJ2-7 | TRBV28 | - | TGTGCCAGCAGTTCGACCCGACAAGGCAACGAGCAGTACTTC | CASSSTRQGNEQYF
TRBD1 | TRBJ1-3 | TRBV7-3 | - | TGTGCCAGCAGCCAATCACAGGGGCAAGGAAACACCATATATTTT | CASSQSQGQGNTIYF
- | TRBJ1-4 | TRBV7-2 | - | TGTGCCAGCAGCTTAGGCGGAGCGAGTGAAAAACTGTTTTTT | CASSLGGASEKLFF
TRBD1 | TRBJ2-7 | TRBV5-1 | - | TGCGCCAGCAGCTCGCAGCCGGGACAGGGGCCCTACGAGCAGTACTTC | CASSSQPGQGPYEQYF
TRBD1 | TRBJ2-5 | TRBV5-6 | - | TGTGCCAGCAGCTTGTCGGGACAGGGGCAAGAGACCCAGTACTTC | CASSLSGQGQETQYF
TRBD1 | TRBJ1-6 | TRBV5-1 | - | TGCGCCAGCAGCTTGGGGACAGGGGCGAATTCACCCCTCCACTTT | CASSLGTGANSPLHF
- | TRBJ2-7 | TRBV5-1 | - | TGCGCCAGCAGCTTGGGATCCCCTAGTAGCGAGCAGTACTTC | CASSLGSPSSEQYF
TRBD2 | TRBJ2-1 | TRBV18 | - | TGTGCCAGCTCACTGGGCGGGAGCGGTCAGGAGCAGTTCTTC | CASSLGGSGQEQFF
TRBD2 | TRBJ2-3 | TRBV5-8 | - | TGTGCCAGCTCTGCCGGCGGGGCTAGCGGGGTAGATACGCAGTATTTT | CASSAGGASGVDTQYF
TRBD1 | TRBJ2-3 | TRBV3-1/TRBV3-2 | - | TGTGCCAGCAGCCTACAGGGGGCCACAGATACGCAGTATTTT | CASSLQGATDTQYF
TRBD1 | TRBJ2-5 | TRBV28 | - | TGTGCCAGTCGAACAGGGGGCGGCCAAGAGACCCAGTACTTC | CASRTGGGQETQYF
- | TRBJ2-1 | TRBV5-4 | - | TGTGCCAGCAGCTTGGGAGGGACTGGAGGTTCGGTCAATGAGCAGTTCTTC | CASSLGGTGGSVNEQFF
- | TRBJ2-7 | TRBV4-2 | - | TGTGCCAGCAGCCAAGATCAGTCCTACGAGCAGTACTTC | CASSQDQSYEQYF
- | TRBJ1-2 | TRBV6-5 | - | TGTGCCAGCAGGAACGGGAGGAACTATGGCTACACCTTC | CASRNGRNYGYTF
TRBD1 | TRBJ1-6 | TRBV30 | - | TGTGCCTGGACAGGGGGTCTCCCACCCCTCCACTTT | CAWTGGLPPLHF
- | TRBJ2-6 | TRBV7-2 | - | TGTGCCAGCAGCTTAGCGGCGGGAAGTCCTCCTGGGGCCAACGTCCTGACTTTC | CASSLAAGSPPGANVLTF
TRBD1 | TRBJ1-2 | TRBV19 | once | TGTGCCAGTAGAGCGGCAGGGGGAGCAGGAGGCTACACCTTC | CASRAAGGAGGYTF
- | TRBJ2-7 | TRBV18 | few | TGTGCCAGCTCACCAGGAGCGGTTCTCACCTACGAGCAGTACTTC | CASSPGAVLTYEQYF
TRBD2 | TRBJ2-3 | TRBV7-9 | - | TGTGCCAGCATCCCACGCCAGGGACTAGTGACAGATACGCAGTATTTT | CASIPRQGLVTDTQYF
TRBD2 | TRBJ2-7 | TRBV5-4 | - | TGTGCCAGCAGCATCCCTAGCGGGGATTCGTCCGAGCAGTACTTC | CASSIPSGDSSEQYF
TRBD1 | TRBJ1-1 | TRBV15 | - | TGTGCCACCAGCAGAATTCAGGGGGCGGGCGGAGCTTTCTTT | CATSRIQGAGGAFF
TRBD1 | TRBJ2-2 | TRBV11-3 | - | TGTGCCAGCAGCTCATGGGACAGTAACACCGGGGAGCTGTTTTTT | CASSSWDSNTGELFF
- | TRBJ1-1 | TRBV2 | - | TGTGCCAGCAGTGAGAGGGGGATAAACACTGAAGCTTTCTTT | CASSERGINTEAFF
- | TRBJ2-5 | TRBV25-1 | - | TGTGCCAGCAGTGGAGCAGGGACCCAGTACTTC | CASSGAGTQYF
TRBD1 | TRBJ2-2 | TRBV6-5 | - | TGTGCCAGCAGTTACTCGCGTGGGACAGGTCGGTTGTTTTTT | CASSYSRGTGRLFF
- | TRBJ1-3 | TRBV12-3/TRBV12-4 | - | TGTGCCAGCAAACCGGGACAAAGAAACACCATATATTTT | CASKPGQRNTIYF
- | TRBJ1-1 | TRBV23-1 | - | TGCGCCAGCAGTCACTGGACAGCGAACACTGAAGCTTTCTTT | CASSHWTANTEAFF
TRBD2 | TRBJ2-5 | TRBV3-1/TRBV3-2 | - | TGTGCCAGCAGCCAACTAGCGGGGGGCCAAGAGACCCAGTACTTC | CASSQLAGGQETQYF
TRBD1 | TRBJ2-7 | TRBV5-1 | - | TGCGCCAGCAGCTTTGGACAGGGGGTCTACGAGCAGTACTTC | CASSFGQGVYEQYF
TRBD2 | TRBJ2-2 | TRBV19 | - | TGTGCCAGTAGTATCTATTGGCGGGAGGGTTTCCGGGAGCTGTTTTTT | CASSIYWREGFRELFF
TRBD1 | TRBJ1-2 | TRBV5-1 | once | TGCGCCAGCAGCCCACCGACAGGGTTCTATGGCTACACCTTC | CASSPPTGFYGYTF
TRBD1 | TRBJ2-5 | TRBV29-1 | - | TGCAGCGGTACATACGGGACAGGGGGAGAGACCCAGTACTTC | CSGTYGTGGETQYF
TRBD1 | TRBJ2-2 | TRBV28 | - | TGTGCCAGCACCGGGGACAGGGGAAAACGGAACACCGGGGAGCTGTTTTTT | CASTGDRGKRNTGELFF
TRBD2 | TRBJ2-1 | TRBV27 | - | TGTGCCAGCAGTTTCGGGAGGGCTTACTACAATGAGCAGTTCTTC | CASSFGRAYYNEQFF
TRBD1 | TRBJ2-7 | TRBV9 | - | TGTGCCAGCAGCGTGGCCGCCGGACAGGGTACCTACGAGCAGTACTTC | CASSVAAGQGTYEQYF
TRBD1 | TRBJ2-5 | TRBV28 | few | TGTGCCAGCTCCAATAGGGGGCCCACCAGGGGGAATGGGGAGACCCAGTACTTC | CASSNRGPTRGNGETQYF
- | TRBJ2-3 | TRBV30 | - | TGTGCCTGGACAGGGTGGGGCACAGATACGCAGTATTTT | CAWTGWGTDTQYF
- | TRBJ1-1 | TRBV4-2 | - | TGTGCCAGCAGCCAAGTGGGCATAAACACTGAAGCTTTCTTT | CASSQVGINTEAFF
- | TRBJ2-3 | TRBV27 | - | TGTGCCAGCAGTTTATCGTATCCTATCACAGATACGCAGTATTTT | CASSLSYPITDTQYF
- | TRBJ1-5 | TRBV20-1 | few | TGCAGTGCTAGTCGTGGAAGCGGGAGCAATCAGCCCCAGCATTTT | CSASRGSGSNQPQHF
TRBD1 | TRBJ1-2 | TRBV19 | - | TGTGCCAGTAGGCAGGGGGACTATGGCTACACCTTC | CASRQGDYGYTF
TRBD1 | TRBJ2-1 | TRBV27 | - | TGTGCCAGCAGGGAATACCGGGACAGACCTCACAATGAGCAGTTCTTC | CASREYRDRPHNEQFF
TRBD2 | TRBJ2-3 | TRBV3-1/TRBV3-2 | - | TGTGCCAGCAGCCAAATCGGCCGTAGACTAGCGGGAGTAAACGATACGCAGTATTTT | CASSQIGRRLAGVNDTQYF
TRBD2 | TRBJ2-3 | TRBV5-1 | few | TGCGCCAGCAGCGATGCTAGCGGGAACCAAGATACGCAGTATTTT | CASSDASGNQDTQYF
TRBD2 | TRBJ2-7 | TRBV5-4 | - | TGTGCCAGCAGCGGGCGACTAGCGGGAGGTTCCAACGAGCAGTACTTC | CASSGRLAGGSNEQYF
- | TRBJ2-3 | TRBV18 | - | TGTGCCAGCTCACCATTAGTAGTCAGCGGGCATAGCACAGATACGCAGTATTTT | CASSPLVVSGHSTDTQYF
- | TRBJ1-1 | TRBV7-3 | - | TGTGCCAGCAGCTTAGGGTGGGGAGGGAACACTGAAGCTTTCTTT | CASSLGWGGNTEAFF
TRBD2 | TRBJ2-1 | TRBV13 | - | TGTGCCAGCAGCTCCGCGGGACTAGCGGGAGTGGATGAGCAGTTCTTC | CASSSAGLAGVDEQFF
TRBD1 | TRBJ2-2 | TRBV28 | once | TGTGCCAGCAGTTACAGGGGGAACACCGGGGAGCTGTTTTTT | CASSYRGNTGELFF
- | TRBJ2-1 | TRBV2 | - | TGTGCCAGCAGTGAGGTTCGAGGGCTAGCGTACAATGAGCAGTTCTTC | CASSEVRGLAYNEQFF
- | TRBJ2-5 | TRBV30 | - | TGTGCCTGGAGTGGGGACACCGAAATGACCCAGTACTTC | CAWSGDTEMTQYF
- | TRBJ2-7 | TRBV28 | - | TGTGCCAGCAGTTCCTCCAGGGTAACCTACGAGCAGTACTTC | CASSSSRVTYEQYF
TRBD1 | TRBJ1-2 | TRBV5-4 | - | TGTGCCAGCAGCCCGGGACAGGGGGTAAACTATGGCTACACCTTC | CASSPGQGVNYGYTF
- | TRBJ1-4 | TRBV14 | once | TGTGCCAGCAGCCAAGAGTGGGGGCCTAATGAAAAACTGTTTTTT | CASSQEWGPNEKLFF
TRBD1 | TRBJ1-1 | TRBV5-1 | once | TGCGCCAGCAGCCCGGGACAGGGCACTGAAGCTTTCTTT | CASSPGQGTEAFF